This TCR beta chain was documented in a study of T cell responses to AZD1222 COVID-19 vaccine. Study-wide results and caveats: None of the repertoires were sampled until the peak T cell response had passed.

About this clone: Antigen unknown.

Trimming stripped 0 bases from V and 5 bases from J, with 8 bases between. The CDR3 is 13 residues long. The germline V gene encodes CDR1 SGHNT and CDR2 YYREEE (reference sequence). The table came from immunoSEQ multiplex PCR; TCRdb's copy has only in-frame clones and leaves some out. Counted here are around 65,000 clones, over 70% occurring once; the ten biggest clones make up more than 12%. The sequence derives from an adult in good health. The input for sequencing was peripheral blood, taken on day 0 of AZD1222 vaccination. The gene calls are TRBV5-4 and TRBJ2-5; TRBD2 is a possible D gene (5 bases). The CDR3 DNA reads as TGTGCCAGCAGCTTGGAAGGGAGCGAGACCCAGTACTTC. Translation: CASSLEGSETQYF. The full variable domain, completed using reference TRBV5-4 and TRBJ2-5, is ETGVTQSPTHLIKTRGQQVTLRCSSQSGHNTVSWYQQALGQGPQFIFQYYREEENGRGNFPPRFSGLQFPNYSSELNVNALELDDSALYLCASSLEGSETQYFGPGTRLLVL.